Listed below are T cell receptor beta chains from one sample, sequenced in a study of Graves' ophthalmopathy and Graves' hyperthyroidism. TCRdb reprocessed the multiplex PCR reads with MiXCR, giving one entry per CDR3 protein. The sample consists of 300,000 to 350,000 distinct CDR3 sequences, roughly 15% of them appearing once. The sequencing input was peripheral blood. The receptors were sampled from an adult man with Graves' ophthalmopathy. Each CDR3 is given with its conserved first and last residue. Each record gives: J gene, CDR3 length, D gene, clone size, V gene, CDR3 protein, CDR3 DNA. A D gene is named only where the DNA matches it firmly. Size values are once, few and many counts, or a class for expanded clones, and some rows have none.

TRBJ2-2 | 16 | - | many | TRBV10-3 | CAISADPGHATGELFF | TGTGCCATCAGTGCAGACCCGGGACACGCCACCGGGGAGCTGTTTTTT
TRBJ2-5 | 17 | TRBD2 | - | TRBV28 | CASSSITTSGGGETQYF | TGTGCCAGCAGTTCCATCACGACTAGCGGGGGTGGAGAGACCCAGTACTTC
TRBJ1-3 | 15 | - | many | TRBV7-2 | CASSLRSGSGNTIYF | TGTGCCAGCAGCTTAAGGTCAGGGTCTGGAAACACCATATATTTT
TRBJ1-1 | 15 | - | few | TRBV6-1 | CASRGFLNSNTEAFF | TGTGCCAGCAGAGGGTTTTTAAACAGTAACACTGAAGCTTTCTTT
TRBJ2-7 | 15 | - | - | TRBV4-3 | CASSQVIAVSYEQYF | TGCGCCAGCAGCCAAGTCATAGCGGTGAGCTACGAGCAGTACTTC
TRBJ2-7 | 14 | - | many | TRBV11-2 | CASSFVRGDGEQYF | TGTGCCAGCAGCTTTGTACGAGGGGACGGCGAGCAGTACTTC
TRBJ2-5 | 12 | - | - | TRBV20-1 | CSARGEVKTQYF | TGCAGTGCTAGAGGCGAGGTCAAGACCCAGTACTTC
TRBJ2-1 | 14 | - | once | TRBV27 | CASSWKGGVGEQFF | TGTGCCAGCAGTTGGAAAGGGGGGGTCGGCGAGCAGTTCTTC
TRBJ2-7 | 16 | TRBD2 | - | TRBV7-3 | CASSLTSLAGVFEQYF | TGTGCCAGCAGCTTAACCTCACTAGCGGGAGTGTTTGAGCAGTACTTC
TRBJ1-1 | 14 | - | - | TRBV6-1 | CASSQETQNTEAFF | TGTGCCAGCAGTCAGGAGACACAGAACACTGAAGCTTTCTTT
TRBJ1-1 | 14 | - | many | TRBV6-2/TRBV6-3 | CASSYPAVKTEAFF | TGTGCCAGCAGTTACCCCGCGGTAAAAACTGAAGCTTTCTTT
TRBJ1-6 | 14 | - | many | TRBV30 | CAWSVRQDHSPLHF | TGTGCCTGGAGTGTTAGACAGGATCACTCACCCCTCCACTTT
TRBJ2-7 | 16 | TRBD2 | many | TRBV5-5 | CASSLAGLAGSYEQYF | TGTGCCAGCAGCTTGGCCGGACTAGCGGGCTCCTACGAGCAGTACTTC
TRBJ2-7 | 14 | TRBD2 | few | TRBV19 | CASSPSGRGHEQYF | TGTGCCAGTAGTCCTAGCGGGAGGGGCCACGAGCAGTACTTC
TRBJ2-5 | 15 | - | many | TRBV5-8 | CASSSSVGNQETQYF | TGTGCCAGCAGCTCCAGTGTCGGGAACCAAGAGACCCAGTACTTC
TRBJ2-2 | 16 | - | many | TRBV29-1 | CSVLDWGRENTGELFF | TGCAGCGTCCTGGATTGGGGCAGAGAGAACACCGGGGAGCTGTTTTTT
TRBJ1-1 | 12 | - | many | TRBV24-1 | CATSLGGQGAFF | TGTGCCACCAGTTTAGGGGGGCAGGGAGCTTTCTTT
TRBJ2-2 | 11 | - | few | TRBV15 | CATSRVGELFF | TGTGCCACCAGCAGAGTGGGGGAGCTGTTTTTT
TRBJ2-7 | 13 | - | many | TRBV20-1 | CSARDSVVYEQYF | TGCAGTGCTAGAGATTCGGTCGTCTACGAGCAGTACTTC
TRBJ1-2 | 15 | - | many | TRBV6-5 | CASSYSEDVNYGYTF | TGTGCCAGCAGTTACTCAGAAGATGTTAACTATGGCTACACCTTC
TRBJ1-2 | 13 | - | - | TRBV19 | CASTPGLDYGYTF | TGTGCCAGTACCCCAGGGCTCGACTATGGCTACACCTTC
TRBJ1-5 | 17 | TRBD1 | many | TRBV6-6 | CASRHRDRGLGNQPQHF | TGTGCCAGCAGACACCGGGACAGGGGGCTTGGCAATCAGCCCCAGCATTTT
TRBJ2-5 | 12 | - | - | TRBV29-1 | CSVEGVGETQYF | TGCAGCGTCGAAGGGGTAGGGGAGACCCAGTACTTC
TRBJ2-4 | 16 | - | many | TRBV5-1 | CASSLEAGGAKNIQYF | TGCGCCAGCAGCTTGGAAGCAGGCGGAGCCAAAAACATTCAGTACTTC
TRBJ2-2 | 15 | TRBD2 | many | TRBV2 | CASSPRLAGTGELFF | TGTGCCAGCAGCCCAAGACTAGCAGGCACCGGGGAGCTGTTTTTT
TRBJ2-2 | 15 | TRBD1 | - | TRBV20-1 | CSASNRGVNTGELFF | TGCAGTGCTAGCAACAGGGGTGTAAACACCGGGGAGCTGTTTTTT
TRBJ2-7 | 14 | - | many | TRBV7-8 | CASSRAAGSYEQYF | TGTGCCAGTAGCCGGGCAGCCGGGAGCTACGAGCAGTACTTC
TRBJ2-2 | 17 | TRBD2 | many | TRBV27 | CASKILAGGINTGELFF | TGTGCCAGCAAAATTCTAGCGGGGGGGATTAACACCGGGGAGCTGTTTTTT
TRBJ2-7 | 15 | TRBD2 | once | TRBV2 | CASSEIAGVGYEQYF | TGTGCCAGCAGCGAAATAGCGGGAGTGGGGTACGAGCAGTACTTC
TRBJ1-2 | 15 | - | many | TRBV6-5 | CASSLKDGGYYGYTF | TGTGCCAGCAGTTTAAAGGATGGAGGATACTATGGCTACACCTTC
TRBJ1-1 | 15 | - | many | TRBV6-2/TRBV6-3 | CASRGTSFQNTEAFF | TGTGCCAGCAGGGGAACGTCTTTCCAGAACACTGAAGCTTTCTTT
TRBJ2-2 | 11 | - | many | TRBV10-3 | CAISESGELFF | TGTGCCATCAGTGAAAGTGGGGAGCTGTTTTTT
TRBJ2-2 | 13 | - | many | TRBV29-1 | CSGRGRYTGELFF | TGCAGCGGGAGGGGGCGATACACCGGGGAGCTGTTTTTT
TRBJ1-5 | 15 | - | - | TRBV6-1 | CASRTGAGDNQPQHF | TGTGCCAGCAGAACTGGGGCAGGGGACAATCAGCCCCAGCATTTT
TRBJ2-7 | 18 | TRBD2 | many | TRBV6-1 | CASSEALRASGSAYEQYF | TGTGCCAGCAGTGAAGCGCTTCGAGCTAGCGGGTCCGCCTACGAGCAGTACTTC
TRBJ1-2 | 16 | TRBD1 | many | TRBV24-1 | CATSSAPGTGVSGYTF | TGTGCCACCAGTTCGGCCCCTGGGACAGGGGTATCTGGCTACACCTTC
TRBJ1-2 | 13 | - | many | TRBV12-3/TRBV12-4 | CASSVGSNYGYTF | TGTGCCAGCAGCGTTGGATCTAACTATGGCTACACCTTC
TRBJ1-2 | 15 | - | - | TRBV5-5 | CASSLVEDGSYGYNF | TGTGCCAGCAGCTTGGTCGAAGATGGAAGTTATGGCTACAACTTC
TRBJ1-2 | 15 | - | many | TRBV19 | CASTLGRASGYGYTF | TGTGCCAGTACCCTCGGCAGGGCTTCGGGCTATGGCTACACCTTC
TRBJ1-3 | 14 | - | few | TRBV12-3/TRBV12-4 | CASRRISSGNTIYF | TGTGCCAGCAGACGGATCTCCTCTGGAAACACCATATATTTT
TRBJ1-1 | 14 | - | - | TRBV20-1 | CSASRADGNTEAFF | TGCAGTGCTAGTAGGGCCGATGGGAACACTGAAGCTTTCTTT
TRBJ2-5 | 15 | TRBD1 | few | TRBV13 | CASSLGQGSEETQYF | TGTGCCAGCAGCTTGGGACAGGGGTCCGAAGAGACCCAGTACTTC
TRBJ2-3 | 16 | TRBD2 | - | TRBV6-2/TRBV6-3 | CASSYSTSGDTDTQYF | TGTGCCAGCAGTTACTCGACTAGCGGGGACACAGATACGCAGTATTTT
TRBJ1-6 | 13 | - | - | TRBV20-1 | CSAREGGNSPLHF | TGCAGTGCTCGGGAGGGAGGTAATTCACCCCTCCACTTT
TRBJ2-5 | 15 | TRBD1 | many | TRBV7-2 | CASSWGTGGRETQYF | TGTGCCAGCAGCTGGGGGACAGGGGGACGAGAGACCCAGTACTTC
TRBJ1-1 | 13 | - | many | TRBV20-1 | CSAMVTMNTEAFF | TGCAGTGCTATGGTAACCATGAACACTGAAGCTTTCTTT
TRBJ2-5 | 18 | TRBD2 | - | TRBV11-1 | CASSDRIAGGPYGETQYF | TGTGCCAGCAGCGACCGAATCGCGGGGGGTCCCTATGGTGAGACCCAGTACTTC
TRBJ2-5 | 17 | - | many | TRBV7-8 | CASSLAAEQPDQETQYF | TGTGCCAGCAGCTTAGCGGCGGAACAACCTGACCAAGAGACCCAGTACTTC
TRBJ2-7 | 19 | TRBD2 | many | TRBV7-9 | CASSLRLAREGRSSYEQYF | TGTGCCAGCAGCCTCCGGTTGGCGCGGGAGGGCCGGAGCTCCTACGAGCAGTACTTC
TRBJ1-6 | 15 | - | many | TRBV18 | CASSPPGIYNSPLHF | TGTGCCAGCTCACCACCGGGGATCTATAATTCACCCCTCCACTTT
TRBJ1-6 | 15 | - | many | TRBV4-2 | CASSQTDSYNSPLHF | TGTGCCAGCAGCCAAACGGACAGCTATAATTCACCCCTCCACTTT
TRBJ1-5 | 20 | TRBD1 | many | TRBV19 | CASSIPPRTGENRGNQPQHF | TGTGCCAGTAGTATTCCCCCCCGGACAGGGGAGAACCGGGGCAATCAGCCCCAGCATTTT
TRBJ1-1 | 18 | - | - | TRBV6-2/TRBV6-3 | CASSYSILSGYGNTEAFF | TGTGCCAGCAGTTACTCGATCCTGTCAGGGTATGGGAACACTGAAGCTTTCTTT
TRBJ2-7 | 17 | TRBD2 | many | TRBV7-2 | CASSLPTSGSRNYEQYF | TGTGCCAGCAGCTTACCGACTAGCGGGAGTCGTAATTACGAGCAGTACTTC
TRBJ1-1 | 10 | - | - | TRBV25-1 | CASRYPEAFF | TGTGCCAGCCGCTATCCTGAAGCTTTCTTT
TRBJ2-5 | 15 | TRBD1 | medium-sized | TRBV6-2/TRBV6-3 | CASSTGGVGEETQYF | TGTGCCAGCAGCACAGGGGGCGTGGGTGAAGAGACCCAGTACTTC
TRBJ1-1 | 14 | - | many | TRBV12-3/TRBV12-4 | CASSLFRTNTEAFF | TGTGCCAGCAGTTTATTCAGGACCAACACTGAAGCTTTCTTT